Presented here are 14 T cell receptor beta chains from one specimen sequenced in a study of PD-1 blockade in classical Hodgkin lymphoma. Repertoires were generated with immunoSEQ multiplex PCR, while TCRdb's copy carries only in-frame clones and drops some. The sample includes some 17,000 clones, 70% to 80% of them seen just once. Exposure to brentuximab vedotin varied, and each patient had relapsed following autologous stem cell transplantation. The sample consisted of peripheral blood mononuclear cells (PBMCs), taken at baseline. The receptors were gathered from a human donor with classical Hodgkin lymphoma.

CDR3 sequence: CASSVTYGYTF. The CDR3 DNA follows: TGTGCCAGCAGCGTAACTTATGGCTACACCTTC. V gene TRBV7-9 combines with J gene TRBJ1-2; D is uncertain. V was cut by 5 bases and J by 5 bases, with 6 bases left in between. The length of the CDR3 is 11 residues. The V gene's germline CDR1 is SEHNR and CDR2 FQNEAQ (reference sequence).

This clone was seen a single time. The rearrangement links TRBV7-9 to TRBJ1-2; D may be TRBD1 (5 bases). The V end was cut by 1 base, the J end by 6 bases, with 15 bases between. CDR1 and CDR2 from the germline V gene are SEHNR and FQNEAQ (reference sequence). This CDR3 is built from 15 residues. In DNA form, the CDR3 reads TGTGCCAGCAGCTTAGAGATCGAGGGACCTCATGGCTACACCTTC. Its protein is CASSLEIEGPHGYTF. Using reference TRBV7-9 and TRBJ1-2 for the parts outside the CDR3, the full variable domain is DTGVSQNPRHKITKRGQNVTFRCDPISEHNRLYWYRQTLGQGPEFLTYFQNEAQLEKSRLLSDRFSAERPKGSFSTLEIQRTEQGDSAMYLCASSLEIEGPHGYTFGSGTRLTVV.

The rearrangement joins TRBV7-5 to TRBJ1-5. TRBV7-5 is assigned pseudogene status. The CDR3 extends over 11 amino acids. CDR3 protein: CVRSLRQPQHF. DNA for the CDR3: TGTGTCAGAAGCTTACGGCAGCCCCAGCATTTT.

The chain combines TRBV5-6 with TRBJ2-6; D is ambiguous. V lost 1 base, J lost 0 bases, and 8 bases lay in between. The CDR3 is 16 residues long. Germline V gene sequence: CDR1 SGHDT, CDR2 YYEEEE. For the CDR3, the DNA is TGTGCCAGCAGCTTGCTCGAGGTCTCTGGGGCCAACGTCCTGACTTTC. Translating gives CASSLLEVSGANVLTF.

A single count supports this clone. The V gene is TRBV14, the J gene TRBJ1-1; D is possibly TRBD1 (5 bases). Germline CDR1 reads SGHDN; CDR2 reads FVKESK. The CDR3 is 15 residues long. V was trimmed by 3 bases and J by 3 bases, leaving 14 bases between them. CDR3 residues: CASSQQGEVDTEAFF. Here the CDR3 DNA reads TGTGCCAGCAGCCAGCAGGGTGAGGTCGACACTGAAGCTTTCTTT.

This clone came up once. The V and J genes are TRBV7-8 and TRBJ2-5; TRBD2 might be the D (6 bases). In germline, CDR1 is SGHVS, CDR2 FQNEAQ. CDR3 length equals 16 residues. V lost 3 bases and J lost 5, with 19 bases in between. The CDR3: CASSFIGGTPGETQYF. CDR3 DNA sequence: TGTGCCAGCAGCTTCATCGGAGGGACTCCTGGGGAGACCCAGTACTTC.

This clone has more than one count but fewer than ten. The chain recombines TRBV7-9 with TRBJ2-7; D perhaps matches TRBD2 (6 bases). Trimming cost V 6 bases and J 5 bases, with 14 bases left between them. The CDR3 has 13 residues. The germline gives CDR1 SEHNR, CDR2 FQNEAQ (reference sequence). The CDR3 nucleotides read TGTGCCAGCAGGGGGGGAAGGAGAAACGAGCAGTACTTC. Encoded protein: CASRGGRRNEQYF.

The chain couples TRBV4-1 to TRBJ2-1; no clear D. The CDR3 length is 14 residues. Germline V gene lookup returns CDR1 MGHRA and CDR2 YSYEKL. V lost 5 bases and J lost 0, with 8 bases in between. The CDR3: CASSIGGSYNEQFF. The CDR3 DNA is TGCGCCAGCAGCATTGGCGGCTCCTACAATGAGCAGTTCTTC.

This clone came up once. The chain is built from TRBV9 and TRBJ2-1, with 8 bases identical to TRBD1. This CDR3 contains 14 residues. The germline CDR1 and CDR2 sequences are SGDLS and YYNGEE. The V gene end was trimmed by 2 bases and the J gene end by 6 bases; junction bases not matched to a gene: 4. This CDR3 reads CASSVSDRVNEQFF. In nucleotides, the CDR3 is TGTGCCAGCAGCGTGTCGGACAGGGTCAATGAGCAGTTCTTC.

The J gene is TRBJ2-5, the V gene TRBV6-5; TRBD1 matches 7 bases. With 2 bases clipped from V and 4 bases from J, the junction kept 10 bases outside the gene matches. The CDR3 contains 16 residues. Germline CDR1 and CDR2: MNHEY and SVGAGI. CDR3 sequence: CASSYGRQGVGETQYF. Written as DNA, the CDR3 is TGTGCCAGCAGTTACGGTCGTCAGGGGGTCGGAGAGACCCAGTACTTC.

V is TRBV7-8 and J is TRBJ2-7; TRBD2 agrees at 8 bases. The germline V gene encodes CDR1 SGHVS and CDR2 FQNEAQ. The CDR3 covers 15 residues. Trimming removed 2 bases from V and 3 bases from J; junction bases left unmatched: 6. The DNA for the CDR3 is TGTGCCAGCAGCTTAATCCGGGGGGGAAGCTACGAGCAGTACTTC. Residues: CASSLIRGGSYEQYF. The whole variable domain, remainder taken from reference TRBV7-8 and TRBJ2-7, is GAGVSQSPRYKVAKRGQDVALRCDPISGHVSLFWYQQALGQGPEFLTYFQNEAQLDKSGLPSDRFFAERPEGSVSTLKIQRTQQEDSAVYLCASSLIRGGSYEQYFGPGTRLTVT.

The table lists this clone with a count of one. The CDR3 loop reads CASSQAGGAEDEQFF. In DNA, the CDR3 is TGTGCCAGCAGCCAAGCCGGGGGGGCCGAGGATGAGCAGTTCTTC. The chain couples TRBV4-2 to TRBJ2-1; 8 positions agree with TRBD2. The V and J ends lost 1 base and 8 bases, in that order; junction bases with no gene match: 7. The CDR3 length is 15 residues. Germline assignment: CDR1 LGHNA and CDR2 YNFKEQ.

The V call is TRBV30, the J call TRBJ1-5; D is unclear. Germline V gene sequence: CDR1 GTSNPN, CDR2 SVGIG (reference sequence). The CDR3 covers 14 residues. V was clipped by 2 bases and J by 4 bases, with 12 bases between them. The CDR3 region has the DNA TGTGCCTGGAGTTTAGTAACGGGGAATCAGCCCCAGCATTTT. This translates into CAWSLVTGNQPQHF.

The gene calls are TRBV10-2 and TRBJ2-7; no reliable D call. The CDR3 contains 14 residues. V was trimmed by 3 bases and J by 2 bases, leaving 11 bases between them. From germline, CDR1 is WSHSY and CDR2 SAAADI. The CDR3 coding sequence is TGCGCCAGCAGTGAACGAGGACGGGCCTACGAGCAGTACTTC. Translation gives CASSERGRAYEQYF.